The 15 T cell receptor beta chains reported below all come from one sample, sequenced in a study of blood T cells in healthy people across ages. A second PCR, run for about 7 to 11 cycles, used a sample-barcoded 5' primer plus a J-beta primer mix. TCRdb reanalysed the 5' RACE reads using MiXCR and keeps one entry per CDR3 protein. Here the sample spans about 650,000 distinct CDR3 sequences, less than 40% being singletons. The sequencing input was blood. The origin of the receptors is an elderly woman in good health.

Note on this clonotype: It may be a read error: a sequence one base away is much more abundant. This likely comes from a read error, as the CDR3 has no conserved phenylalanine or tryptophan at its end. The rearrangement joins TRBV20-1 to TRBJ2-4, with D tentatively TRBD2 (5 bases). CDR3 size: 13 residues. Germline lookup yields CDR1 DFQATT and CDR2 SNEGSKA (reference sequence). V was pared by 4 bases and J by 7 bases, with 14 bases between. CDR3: CSANGVRGNIQYV. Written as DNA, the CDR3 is TGCAGTGCTAATGGGGTCCGCGGGAACATTCAGTACGTC.

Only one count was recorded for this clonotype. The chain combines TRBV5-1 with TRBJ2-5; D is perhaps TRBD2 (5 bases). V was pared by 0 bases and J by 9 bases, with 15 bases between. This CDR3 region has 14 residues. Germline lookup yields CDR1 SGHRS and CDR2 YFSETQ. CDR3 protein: CASSLGSGGRAQYF. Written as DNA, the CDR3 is TGCGCCAGCAGCTTGGGGAGCGGAGGTAGGGCCCAGTACTTC.

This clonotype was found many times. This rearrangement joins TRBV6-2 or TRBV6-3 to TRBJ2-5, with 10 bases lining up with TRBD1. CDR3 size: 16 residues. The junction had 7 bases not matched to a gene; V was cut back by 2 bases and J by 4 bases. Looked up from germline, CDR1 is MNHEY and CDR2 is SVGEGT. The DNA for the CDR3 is TGTGCCAGCAGTTACGACGGGACAGGGGTGGCAGAGACCCAGTACTTC. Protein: CASSYDGTGVAETQYF.

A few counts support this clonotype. The CDR3 loop reads CASTDTQSGNTIYF. DNA of the CDR3: TGTGCCAGCACGGACACCCAATCTGGAAACACCATATATTTT. The rearrangement links TRBV6-1 to TRBJ1-3, with D possibly TRBD1 on 5 matching bases. CDR1 is MNHNS, CDR2 SASEGT, per germline. V was clipped by 7 bases and J by 1 base, with 11 bases between them. The CDR3 consists of 14 residues.

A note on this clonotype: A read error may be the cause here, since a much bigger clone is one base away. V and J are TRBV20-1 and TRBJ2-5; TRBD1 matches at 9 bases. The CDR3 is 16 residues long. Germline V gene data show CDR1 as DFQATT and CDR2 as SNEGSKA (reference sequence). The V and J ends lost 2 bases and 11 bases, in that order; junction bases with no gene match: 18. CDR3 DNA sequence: TGCAGTGCTAGATATATACAGGGGGCGGTCTACAATGAGCAGTACTTC. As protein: CSARYIQGAVYNEQYF.

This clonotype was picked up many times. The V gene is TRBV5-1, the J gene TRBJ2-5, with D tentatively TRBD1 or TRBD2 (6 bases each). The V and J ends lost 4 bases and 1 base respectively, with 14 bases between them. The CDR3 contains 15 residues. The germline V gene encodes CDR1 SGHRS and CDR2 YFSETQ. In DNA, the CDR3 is TGCGCCAGCAGCCCCGGGGGCCAATTCCAAGAGACCCAGTACTTC. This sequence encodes CASSPGGQFQETQYF.

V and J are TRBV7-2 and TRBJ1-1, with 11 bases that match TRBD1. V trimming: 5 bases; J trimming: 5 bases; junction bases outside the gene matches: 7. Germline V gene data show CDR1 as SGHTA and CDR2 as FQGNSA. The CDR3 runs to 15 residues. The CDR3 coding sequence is TGTGCCAGCAGCCAAGGGACAGGGGGTAAAACTGAAGCTTTCTTT. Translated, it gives CASSQGTGGKTEAFF. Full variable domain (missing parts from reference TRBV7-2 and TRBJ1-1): GAGVSQSPSNKVTEKGKDVELRCDPISGHTALYWYRQSLGQGLEFLIYFQGNSAPDKSGLPSDRFSAERTGGSVSTLTIQRTQQEDSAVYLCASSQGTGGKTEAFFGQGTRLTVV.

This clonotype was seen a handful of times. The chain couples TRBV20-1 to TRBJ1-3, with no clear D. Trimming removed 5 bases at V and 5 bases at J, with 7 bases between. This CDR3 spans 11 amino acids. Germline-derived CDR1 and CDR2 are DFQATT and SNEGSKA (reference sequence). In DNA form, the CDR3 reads TGCAGTGCTGATAATAGAAACACCATATATTTT. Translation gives CSADNRNTIYF.

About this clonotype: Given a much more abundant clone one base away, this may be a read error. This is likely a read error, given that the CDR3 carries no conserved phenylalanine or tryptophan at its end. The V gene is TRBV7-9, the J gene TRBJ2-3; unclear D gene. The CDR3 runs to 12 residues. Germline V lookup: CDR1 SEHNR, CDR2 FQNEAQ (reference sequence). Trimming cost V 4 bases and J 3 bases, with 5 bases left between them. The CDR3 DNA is TGTGCCAGCAGCTGGGGAACAGATACGCAGTATTGT. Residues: CASSWGTDTQYC.

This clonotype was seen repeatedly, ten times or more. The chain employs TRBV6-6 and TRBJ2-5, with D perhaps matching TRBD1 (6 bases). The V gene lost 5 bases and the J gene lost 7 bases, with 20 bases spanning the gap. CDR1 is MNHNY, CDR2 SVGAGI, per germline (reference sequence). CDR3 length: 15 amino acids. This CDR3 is CASSQIQGEYGTQYF. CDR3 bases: TGTGCCAGCAGTCAGATACAGGGAGAGTACGGGACCCAGTACTTC.

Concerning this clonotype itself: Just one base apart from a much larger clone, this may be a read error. CDR3 residues: CASSSDRGKEKLIF. The CDR3 DNA is TGTGCCAGCAGCTCGGACAGGGGAAAAGAAAAACTGATTTTT. The chain links TRBV7-2 to TRBJ1-4; 9 bases agree with TRBD1. CDR1 is SGHTA, CDR2 FQGNSA, per germline. This CDR3 is built from 14 residues.

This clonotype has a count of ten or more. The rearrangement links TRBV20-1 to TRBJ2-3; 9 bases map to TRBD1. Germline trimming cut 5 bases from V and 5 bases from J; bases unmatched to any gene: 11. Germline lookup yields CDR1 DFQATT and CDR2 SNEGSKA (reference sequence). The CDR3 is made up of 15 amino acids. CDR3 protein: CSAGSGQGKRDTQYF. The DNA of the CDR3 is TGCAGTGCTGGGTCAGGACAGGGGAAGAGAGATACGCAGTATTTT.

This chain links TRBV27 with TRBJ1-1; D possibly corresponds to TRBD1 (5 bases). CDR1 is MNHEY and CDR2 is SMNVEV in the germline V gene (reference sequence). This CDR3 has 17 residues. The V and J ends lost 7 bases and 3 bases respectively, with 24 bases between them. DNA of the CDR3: TGTGCCAGCACTCCAAAACCTCGGACACGGATGGACACTGAAGCTTTCTTT. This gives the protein CASTPKPRTRMDTEAFF.

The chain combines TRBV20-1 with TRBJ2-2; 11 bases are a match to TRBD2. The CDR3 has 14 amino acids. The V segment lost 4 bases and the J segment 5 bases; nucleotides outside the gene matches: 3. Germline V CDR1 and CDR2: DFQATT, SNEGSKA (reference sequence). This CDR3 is CSANLAGGTGELFF. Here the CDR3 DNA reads TGCAGTGCTAATCTAGCGGGGGGAACCGGGGAGCTGTTTTTT.

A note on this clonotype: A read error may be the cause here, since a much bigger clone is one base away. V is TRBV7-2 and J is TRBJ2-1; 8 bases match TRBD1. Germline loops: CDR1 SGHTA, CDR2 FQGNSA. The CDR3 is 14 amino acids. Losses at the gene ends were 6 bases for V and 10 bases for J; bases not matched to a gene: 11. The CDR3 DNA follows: TGTGCCAGCAGTCCTCCGGGACAGGTCTACGAGCAGTTCTTC. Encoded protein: CASSPPGQVYEQFF.